This paragraph covers one T cell receptor (beta chain) sequence. Its matching antigen is unknown. The data were obtained in a study of CD8+ T cells in alopecia areata. General study points: Researchers reported that TCR sharing among patients proved less clear than in mice, possibly HLA-linked. For lesional scalp, especially alopecia totalis/universalis, clonality was higher than in normal scalp. The study also sequences resident alphabeta T cells of normal skin in scalp samples.

Researchers picked out CD4+ and CD8+ T cells from PBMCs by sorting. The ends were cut back, 5 bases at V and 2 bases at J, with 10 bases in the middle. CDR3 length: 15 amino acids. Germline V gene sequence: CDR1 MNHEY, CDR2 SMNVEV (reference sequence). RNA extraction was followed by reverse transcription into cDNA, which acted as the sequencing template. The assay was immunoSEQ multiplex PCR, and TCRdb's table has in-frame clones only and misses some. The table lists more than 95,000 clones, about 60% of them singletons. The sequence came from a human donor in good health. The specimen sequenced was CD4+ T cells sorted from blood. V is TRBV27 and J is TRBJ2-6; no firm D call. CDR3 region: CASSLLPAGANVLTF. In DNA form, the CDR3 reads TGTGCCAGCAGTCTACTACCGGCTGGGGCCAACGTCCTGACTTTC.